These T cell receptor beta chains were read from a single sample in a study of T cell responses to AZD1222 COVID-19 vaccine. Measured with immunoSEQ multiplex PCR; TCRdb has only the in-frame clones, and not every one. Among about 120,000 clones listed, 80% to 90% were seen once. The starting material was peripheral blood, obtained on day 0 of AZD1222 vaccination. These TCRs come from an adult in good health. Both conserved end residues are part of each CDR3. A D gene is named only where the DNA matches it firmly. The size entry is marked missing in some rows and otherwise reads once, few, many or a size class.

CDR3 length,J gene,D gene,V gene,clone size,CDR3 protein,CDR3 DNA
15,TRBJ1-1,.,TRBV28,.,CASSFFNSVNTEAFF,TGTGCCAGCAGTTTCTTCAACTCGGTTAACACTGAAGCTTTCTTT
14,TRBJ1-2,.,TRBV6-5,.,CASSYAGGDYGYTF,TGTGCCAGCAGTTACGCCGGGGGTGACTATGGCTACACCTTC
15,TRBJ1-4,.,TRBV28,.,CASSLYDRLNEKLFF,TGTGCCAGCAGTTTATACGACAGATTAAATGAAAAACTGTTTTTT
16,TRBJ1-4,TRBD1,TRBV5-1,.,CASSLTGVATNEKLFF,TGCGCCAGCAGCTTGACAGGGGTGGCAACTAATGAAAAACTGTTTTTT
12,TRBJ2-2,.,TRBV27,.,CASRPWTGELFF,TGTGCCAGCAGGCCTTGGACCGGGGAGCTGTTTTTT
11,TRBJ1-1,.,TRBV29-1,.,CSALGGAEAFF,TGCAGCGCCTTGGGAGGGGCTGAAGCTTTCTTT
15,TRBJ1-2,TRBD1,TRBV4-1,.,CASSQPRQGTGGYTF,TGCGCCAGCAGCCAACCCCGACAGGGCACGGGTGGCTACACCTTC
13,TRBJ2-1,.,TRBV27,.,CASTGTPSAEQFF,TGTGCCAGCACCGGGACACCCTCTGCTGAGCAGTTCTTC
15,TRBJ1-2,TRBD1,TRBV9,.,CASSAGQGAPRGYTF,TGTGCCAGCAGCGCCGGACAGGGGGCGCCTCGCGGCTACACCTTC
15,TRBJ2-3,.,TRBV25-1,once,CASSEPRLGTDTQYF,TGTGCCAGCAGTGAGCCCAGACTGGGCACAGATACGCAGTATTTT
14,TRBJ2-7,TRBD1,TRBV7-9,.,CASSLRDRDGEQYF,TGTGCCAGCAGCTTACGCGACAGGGATGGGGAGCAGTACTTC
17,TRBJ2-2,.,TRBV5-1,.,CASGSAGSHNRAGELFF,TGCGCCAGCGGATCCGCGGGCTCCCACAACAGGGCAGGGGAGCTGTTTTTT
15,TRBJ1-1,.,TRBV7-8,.,CASSLGRWGDGEAFF,TGTGCCAGCAGCTTAGGACGATGGGGGGATGGTGAAGCTTTCTTT
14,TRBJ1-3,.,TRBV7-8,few,CASSLRGSGNTIYF,TGTGCCAGCAGCTTAAGGGGTTCTGGAAACACCATATATTTT
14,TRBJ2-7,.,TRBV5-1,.,CASSLGPPRGEQYF,TGCGCCAGCAGCTTAGGACCCCCCCGCGGCGAGCAGTACTTC
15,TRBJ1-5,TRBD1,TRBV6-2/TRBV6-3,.,CASSYSTGRHQPQHF,TGTGCCAGCAGTTACTCGACAGGGAGACATCAGCCCCAGCATTTT
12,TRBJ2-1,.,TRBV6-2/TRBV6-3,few,CASSRLVDEQFF,TGTGCCAGCAGCCGACTAGTGGATGAGCAGTTCTTC
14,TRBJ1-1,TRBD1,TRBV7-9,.,CASTFGQGETEAFF,TGTGCCAGCACCTTCGGACAGGGCGAAACTGAAGCTTTCTTT
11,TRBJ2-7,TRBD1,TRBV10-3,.,CAIRTGHEQYF,TGTGCCATCAGGACAGGGCACGAGCAGTACTTC
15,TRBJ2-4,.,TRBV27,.,CASQGAGLAKNIQYF,TGTGCCAGCCAAGGGGCAGGTCTAGCCAAAAACATTCAGTACTTC
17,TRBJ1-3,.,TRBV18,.,CASSPSWGRVSGNTIYF,TGTGCCAGCTCACCGAGTTGGGGCCGCGTCTCTGGAAACACCATATATTTT
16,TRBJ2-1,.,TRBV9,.,CASSASEGEEGDEQFF,TGTGCCAGCAGCGCGTCGGAGGGGGAGGAAGGGGATGAGCAGTTCTTC
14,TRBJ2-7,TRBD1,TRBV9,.,CASSPGQGWGEQYF,TGTGCCAGCAGCCCCGGACAGGGGTGGGGCGAGCAGTACTTC
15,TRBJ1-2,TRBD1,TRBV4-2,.,CASSQGQGPNYGYTF,TGTGCCAGCAGCCAAGGACAGGGGCCTAACTATGGCTACACCTTC